The 21 T cell receptor beta chains reported below all come from one sample, sequenced in a study of Graves' ophthalmopathy and Graves' hyperthyroidism (dated by TCRdb to the late 2010s). The run used an Illumina HiSeq 2000. TCR beta CDR3 regions were amplified from RNA transcripts for repertoire sequencing. A first-round RT-PCR used HTBI primers with the Qiagen OneStep RT-PCR kit, followed by a second-round multiplex PCR, size selection and purification. TCRdb reanalyzed the raw reads on its own, using fastp at Q25 for trimming and MiXCR for clone calling, and kept in-frame beta chains. Rows are unified per CDR3 protein, each entry keeping the most common DNA and genes. Here the sample has about 1.1 million distinct CDR3 sequences; about two fifths occur a single time. Of the sample, 8.5% to 14% falls within the top ten clones. Input material: peripheral blood or thyroid tissue (not recorded which). Source of these receptors: an adult man with Graves' hyperthyroidism.

This clonotype was seen ten or more times. The gene calls are TRBV7-2 and TRBJ2-5, with TRBD1 as a possible D gene (6 bases). The V end was cut by 1 base, the J end by 1 base, with 16 bases between. The CDR3 runs 17 residues. CDR1 SGHTA and CDR2 FQGNSA come from the germline V gene. The CDR3, as DNA: TGTGCCAGCAGCTTAGACCTGAACCTACAGGGCCAAGAGACCCAGTACTTC. It is translated as CASSLDLNLQGQETQYF.

This chain joins TRBV7-2 and TRBJ1-2; D unresolved. From germline, CDR1 is SGHTA and CDR2 FQGNSA. The CDR3 is made up of 12 amino acids. Trimming took off 5 bases at V and 2 bases at J, with 6 bases between the two ends. The CDR3 nucleotides read TGTGCCAGCAGCCTACAGAACTATGGCTACACCTTC. This encodes CASSLQNYGYTF.

The rearrangement links TRBV30 to TRBJ1-2; D remains unclear. The V end lost 1 base, the J end lost 0 bases, and 9 bases lay between the germline ends. In germline, CDR1 is GTSNPN, CDR2 SVGIG (reference sequence). CDR3 length equals 14 residues. CDR3 protein: CAWSAGRANYGYTF. CDR3 DNA sequence: TGTGCCTGGAGTGCGGGGAGAGCTAACTATGGCTACACCTTC.

About this clonotype itself: A much bigger clone sits one base away, suggesting this may be a read error. This chain joins TRBV20-1 and TRBJ2-7; D ambiguous. From germline, CDR1 is DFQATT and CDR2 SNEGSKA (reference sequence). With 6 bases removed from V and 6 bases from J, the gap between germline ends came to 9 bases. The CDR3 is made up of 10 amino acids. The CDR3 spells CSATGSEQYF. CDR3 in DNA: TGCAGTGCGACTGGCAGCGAGCAGTACTTC.

The chain couples TRBV7-9 to TRBJ1-6; D unresolved. The V end was cut by 5 bases, the J end by 9 bases, with 8 bases between. The CDR3 loop spans 12 amino acids. In germline, CDR1 is SEHNR, CDR2 FQNEAQ (reference sequence). CDR3 nucleotides: TGTGCCAGCAGCGGGATGGGTTCACCCCTCCACTTT. Translated, it gives CASSGMGSPLHF.

On this clonotype: This clone may be a read error of a much larger clone one base away. CDR3: CAISYERTSGQETQYF. In DNA, the CDR3 is TGTGCCATCAGTTACGAACGGACTAGCGGGCAAGAGACCCAGTACTTC. The chain joins TRBV10-3 to TRBJ2-5, with 11 positions matching TRBD2. Germline V gene sequence: CDR1 ENHRY, CDR2 SYGVKD. V shed 5 bases and J 2 bases; nucleotides not matched to a gene: 7. This CDR3 has 16 residues.

This clonotype came up many times. V and J are TRBV6-5 and TRBJ2-5; D is perhaps TRBD1 (5 bases). This CDR3 has 14 amino acids. Trimming cost V 5 bases and J 5 bases, with 15 bases left between them. Germline CDR1 reads MNHEY; CDR2 reads SVGAGI. The CDR3 sequence is CASSRQLPRETQYF. For the CDR3, the DNA is TGTGCCAGCAGTCGACAGCTACCCCGGGAGACCCAGTACTTC.

Concerning this clonotype: A much larger clone differs from this one at a single base, so this may be a read error. V is TRBV20-1 and J is TRBJ1-6; no reliable D call. This CDR3 comprises 10 residues. From germline, CDR1 is DFQATT and CDR2 SNEGSKA (reference sequence). V lost 7 bases and J lost 15, with 13 bases in between. The CDR3 bases are TGCAGTGTTAGCGCCAGCGTCCTCCACTTT. Translation gives CSVSASVLHF.

This clonotype was seen many times. The J gene is TRBJ2-5, the V gene TRBV7-2, with D tentatively TRBD1 or TRBD2 (6 bases each). Trimming left V 0 bases short and J 8 bases short, with 13 bases between. The CDR3 has 14 amino acids. The V gene's germline CDR1 is SGHTA and CDR2 FQGNSA. For the CDR3, the DNA is TGTGCCAGCAGCTTAGCGAACGGGGGCGGAACCCAGTACTTC. It yields the protein CASSLANGGGTQYF.

The chain employs TRBV7-8 and TRBJ2-7, with D uncertain. The CDR3 consists of 16 residues. The V gene's germline CDR1 is SGHVS and CDR2 FQNEAQ. The V gene lost 5 bases and the J gene lost 1 base, with 18 bases spanning the gap. This CDR3 is CASSPTIPRRSYEQYF. The CDR3 DNA follows: TGTGCCAGCAGCCCAACCATTCCCCGGAGATCCTACGAGCAGTACTTC. Full variable domain (rest looked up from reference TRBV7-8 and TRBJ2-7): GAGVSQSPRYKVAKRGQDVALRCDPISGHVSLFWYQQALGQGPEFLTYFQNEAQLDKSGLPSDRFFAERPEGSVSTLKIQRTQQEDSAVYLCASSPTIPRRSYEQYFGPGTRLTVT.

The V call is TRBV25-1, the J call TRBJ1-3; no clear D. This CDR3 spans 18 amino acids. Looked up from germline, CDR1 is MGHDK and CDR2 is SYGVNS. Deletions cut 5 bases from V and 3 bases from J, with 23 bases between. DNA for the CDR3: TGTGCCAGCAGTTTATGGGGAACGGTGACTGGTGGTGGAAACACCATATATTTT. Amino acids: CASSLWGTVTGGGNTIYF.

This sequence joins TRBV19 and TRBJ1-2; the D gene is possibly TRBD1 (6 bases). Germline CDR1 reads LNHDA; CDR2 reads SQIVND (reference sequence). CDR3 length equals 14 residues. Trimming shortened V by 6 bases and J by 2 bases, and 13 bases separated the two germline ends. This CDR3 is CASSLRTENYGYTF. DNA for the CDR3: TGTGCCAGTAGCCTCCGGACAGAAAACTATGGCTACACCTTC. Together with reference TRBV19 and TRBJ1-2, the CDR3 gives the full variable domain: DGGITQSPKYLFRKEGQNVTLSCEQNLNHDAMYWYRQDPGQGLRLIYYSQIVNDFQKGDIAEGYSVSREKKESFPLTVTSAQKNPTAFYLCASSLRTENYGYTFGSGTRLTVV.

This clonotype came up many times. This sequence joins TRBV10-3 and TRBJ2-7; D is tentatively TRBD1 or TRBD2 (6 bases each). There are 15 residues in the CDR3. Germline V gene lookup returns CDR1 ENHRY and CDR2 SYGVKD. V lost 2 bases and J 7 bases, leaving 18 bases between the germline ends. The DNA for the CDR3 is TGTGCCATCAGTGAGAAGGGGGGCGCCCCTCTTGAGCAGTACTTC. Amino acid sequence: CAISEKGGAPLEQYF.

A word on this clonotype: One end of the junction does not line up with germline, which may come from a read error. The gene calls are TRBV29-1 and TRBJ2-7, with TRBD1 matching over 10 bases. The germline V gene encodes CDR1 SQVTM and CDR2 ANQGSEA. The CDR3 runs to 14 residues. CDR3 residues: CSVGDRGNTGELYF. In nucleotides, the CDR3 is TGCAGCGTTGGGGACAGGGGTAACACCGGGGAGCTGTACTTC.

As for this clonotype: At one boundary the junction diverges from the germline segment, which might be a read error. The chain links TRBV11-2 to TRBJ1-2, with 9 bases aligning to TRBD1. The CDR3 has 16 amino acids. Germline V lookup: CDR1 SGHAT, CDR2 FQNNGV. As DNA, the CDR3 is TGCGCCAGCAGCCTAAATGCTCGGACAGGGGCTTGGGGCTACACCTTC. Amino acid sequence: CASSLNARTGAWGYTF. Full variable domain (rest looked up from reference TRBV11-2 and TRBJ1-2): EAGVAQSPRYKIIEKRQSVAFWCNPISGHATLYWYQQILGQGPKLLIQFQNNGVVDDSQLPKDRFSAERLKGVDSTLKIQPAKLEDSAVYLCASSLNARTGAWGYTFGSGTRLTVV.

Comments on this clonotype: A much more abundant neighbour one base away suggests this may be a read error. The chain recombines TRBV20-1 with TRBJ1-1, with a possible D match to TRBD1 (6 bases). This CDR3 has 11 residues. Germline CDR1 reads DFQATT; CDR2 reads SNEGSKA (reference sequence). This CDR3 is CGARAGAEAFF. DNA for the CDR3: TGCGGTGCCAGGGCAGGGGCTGAAGCTTTCTTT.

In this sample, this clonotype turned up a few times. The J gene is TRBJ2-7, the V gene TRBV30; TRBD2 matches 13 bases. Losses at the gene ends were 3 bases for V and 7 bases for J; bases not matched to a gene: 9. This CDR3 contains 15 residues. Germline assignment: CDR1 GTSNPN and CDR2 SVGIG (reference sequence). The CDR3: CAWSRKGLAGVEQYF. The CDR3 nucleotides are TGTGCCTGGAGCCGTAAAGGACTAGCGGGAGTGGAGCAGTACTTC.

This clonotype was counted only a few times. For the CDR3, the DNA is TGTGCCAGCAGTCACGACAGGGTAGGCGAGCAGTACTTC. Translated: CASSHDRVGEQYF. V gene TRBV6-5 combines with J gene TRBJ2-7; TRBD1 matches at 7 bases. The CDR3 sequence is 13 residues long. In germline, CDR1 is MNHEY, CDR2 SVGAGI. The trim removed 5 bases at V and 6 bases at J, leaving 7 bases unmatched.

This clonotype has just one count. V is TRBV5-6 and J is TRBJ1-4; no clear D gene. From germline, CDR1 is SGHDT and CDR2 YYEEEE. The length of the CDR3 is 15 residues. V lost 3 bases and J 6 bases, leaving 15 bases between the germline ends. The CDR3 bases are TGTGCCAGCAGCTCCGTCCCGGGTGTAGATGAAAAACTGTTTTTT. Residues: CASSSVPGVDEKLFF.

V and J are TRBV9 and TRBJ2-7, with TRBD2 matching over 8 bases. Germline trimming cut 3 bases from V and 3 bases from J; bases unmatched to any gene: 8. The germline V gene encodes CDR1 SGDLS and CDR2 YYNGEE. The CDR3 runs to 15 residues. The CDR3 DNA is TGTGCCAGCAGCGCCACCGGGGGGGGCTTCTACGAGCAGTACTTC. As protein: CASSATGGGFYEQYF.

V gene TRBV19 combines with J gene TRBJ2-7, with 7 bases lining up with TRBD2. The CDR3 has 12 amino acids. Trimming removed 9 bases from V and 9 bases from J; junction bases left unmatched: 11. CDR1 LNHDA and CDR2 SQIVND come from the germline V gene (reference sequence). The CDR3 coding sequence is TGTGCCAGCGGGACGGGAGGAGGAGGGCAGTACTTC. Translating it yields CASGTGGGGQYF. The full variable domain, completed using reference TRBV19 and TRBJ2-7, is DGGITQSPKYLFRKEGQNVTLSCEQNLNHDAMYWYRQDPGQGLRLIYYSQIVNDFQKGDIAEGYSVSREKKESFPLTVTSAQKNPTAFYLCASGTGGGGQYFGPGTRLTVT.